This T cell receptor beta chain was observed in a study of cytomegalovirus exposure and HLA in healthy donors. Whole-study results and caveats: Across all donors, roughly uniform sequencing depth was an assumption of the presence/absence analyses. A later analysis reported that several of the most significant clusters appeared to be linked to common viral pathogens, among them Epstein-Barr virus. Among TCR beta chains, those listed as cytomegalovirus-associated numbered under 200.

On this clone itself: Its cognate antigen is unknown.

This CDR3 spans 17 amino acids. In germline, CDR1 is SGHAT, CDR2 FQNNGV. Trimming took 5 bases from V and 0 from J, leaving 19 bases between them. Vbeta (60) and Jbeta (13) primers were used in the PCR. Authors' processing steps: In a later analysis, roughly 86 million unique TCR beta chains included roughly 11 million shared by two or more donors. Sequencing used immunoSEQ multiplex PCR; TCRdb keeps in-frame clones, though not all of them. The V and J calls and clone size are taken from that table; D and trimming were inferred from the DNA. The sample includes about 140,000 clones, roughly 80% of them seen just once.

V and J are TRBV11-2 and TRBJ1-2; D call uncertain. This TCR came from a man between 35 and 55 years old in good health and CMV-seronegative. Sequenced material: PBMCs. CDR3 region: CASSPSGVRRANYGYTF. The CDR3 DNA sequence: TGTGCCAGCAGCCCCAGTGGGGTAAGGAGGGCTAACTATGGCTACACCTTC.